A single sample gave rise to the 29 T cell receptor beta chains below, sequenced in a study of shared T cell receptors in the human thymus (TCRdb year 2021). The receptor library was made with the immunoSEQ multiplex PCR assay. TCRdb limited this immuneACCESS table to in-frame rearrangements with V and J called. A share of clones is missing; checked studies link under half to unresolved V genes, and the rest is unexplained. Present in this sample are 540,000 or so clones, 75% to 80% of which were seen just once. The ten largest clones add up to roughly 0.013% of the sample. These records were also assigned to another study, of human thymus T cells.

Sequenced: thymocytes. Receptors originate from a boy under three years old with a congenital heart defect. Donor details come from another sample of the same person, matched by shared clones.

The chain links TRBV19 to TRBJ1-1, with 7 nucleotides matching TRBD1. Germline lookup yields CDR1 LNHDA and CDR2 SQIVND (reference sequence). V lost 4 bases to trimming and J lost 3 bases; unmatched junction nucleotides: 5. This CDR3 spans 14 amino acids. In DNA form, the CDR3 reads TGTGCCAGTAGTAAAGGGACAGAAGACACTGAAGCTTTCTTT. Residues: CASSKGTEDTEAFF.

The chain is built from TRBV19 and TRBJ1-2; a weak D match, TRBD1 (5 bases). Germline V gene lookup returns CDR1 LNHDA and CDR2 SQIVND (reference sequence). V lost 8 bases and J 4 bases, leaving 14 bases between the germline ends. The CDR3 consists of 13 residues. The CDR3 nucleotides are TGTGCCAGTCGCCGCGGGGGGTTCTATGGCTACACCTTC. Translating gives CASRRGGFYGYTF.

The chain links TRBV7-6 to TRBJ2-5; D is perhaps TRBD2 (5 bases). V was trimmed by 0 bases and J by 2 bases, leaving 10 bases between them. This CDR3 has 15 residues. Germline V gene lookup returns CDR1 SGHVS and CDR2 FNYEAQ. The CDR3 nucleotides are TGTGCCAGCAGCTTAGCGAACCGGGGTCAAGAGACCCAGTACTTC. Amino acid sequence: CASSLANRGQETQYF.

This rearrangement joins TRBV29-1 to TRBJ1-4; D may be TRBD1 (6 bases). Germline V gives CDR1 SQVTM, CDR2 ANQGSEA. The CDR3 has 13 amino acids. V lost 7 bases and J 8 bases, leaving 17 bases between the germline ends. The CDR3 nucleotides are TGCAGCGCCGGCGGACAGCCGGAGGAAAAACTGTTTTTT. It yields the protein CSAGGQPEEKLFF.

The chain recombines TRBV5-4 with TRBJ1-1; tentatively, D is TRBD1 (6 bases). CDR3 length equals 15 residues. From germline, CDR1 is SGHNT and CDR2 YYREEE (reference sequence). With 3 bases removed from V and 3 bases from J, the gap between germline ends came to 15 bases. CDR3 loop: CASSSNREKDTEAFF. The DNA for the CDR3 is TGTGCCAGCAGCTCCAACAGGGAGAAGGACACTGAAGCTTTCTTT. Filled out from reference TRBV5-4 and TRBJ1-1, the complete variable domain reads ETGVTQSPTHLIKTRGQQVTLRCSSQSGHNTVSWYQQALGQGPQFIFQYYREEENGRGNFPPRFSGLQFPNYSSELNVNALELDDSALYLCASSSNREKDTEAFFGQGTRLTVV.

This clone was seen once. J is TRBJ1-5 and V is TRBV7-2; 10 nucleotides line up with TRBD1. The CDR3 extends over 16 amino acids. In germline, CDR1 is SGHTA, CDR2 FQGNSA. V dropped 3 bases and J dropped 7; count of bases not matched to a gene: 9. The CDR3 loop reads CASSFEPGQGPQPQHF. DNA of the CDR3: TGTGCCAGCAGCTTTGAGCCGGGACAGGGGCCCCAGCCCCAGCATTTT.

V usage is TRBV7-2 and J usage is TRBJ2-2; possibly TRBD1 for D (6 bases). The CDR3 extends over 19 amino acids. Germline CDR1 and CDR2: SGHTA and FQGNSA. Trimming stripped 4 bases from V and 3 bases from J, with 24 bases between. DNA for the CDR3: TGTGCCAGCAGCTCGAGGGACACGATGGGGGCCTGGGACACCGGGGAGCTGTTTTTT. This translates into CASSSRDTMGAWDTGELFF. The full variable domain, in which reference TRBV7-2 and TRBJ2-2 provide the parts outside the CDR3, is GAGVSQSPSNKVTEKGKDVELRCDPISGHTALYWYRQSLGQGLEFLIYFQGNSAPDKSGLPSDRFSAERTGGSVSTLTIQRTQQEDSAVYLCASSSRDTMGAWDTGELFFGEGSRLTVL.

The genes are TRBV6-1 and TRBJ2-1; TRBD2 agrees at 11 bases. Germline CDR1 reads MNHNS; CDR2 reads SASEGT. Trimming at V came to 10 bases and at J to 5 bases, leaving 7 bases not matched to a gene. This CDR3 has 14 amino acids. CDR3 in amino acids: CATIAGGVHNEQFF. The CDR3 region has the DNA TGTGCCACCATAGCGGGAGGGGTCCACAATGAGCAGTTCTTC.

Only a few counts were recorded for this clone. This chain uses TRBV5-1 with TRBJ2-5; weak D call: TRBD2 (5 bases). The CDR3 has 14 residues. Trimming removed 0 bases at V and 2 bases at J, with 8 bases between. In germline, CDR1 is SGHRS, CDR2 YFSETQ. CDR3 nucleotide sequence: TGCGCCAGCAGCTTGGTTGGACTTCAAGAGACCCAGTACTTC. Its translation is CASSLVGLQETQYF.

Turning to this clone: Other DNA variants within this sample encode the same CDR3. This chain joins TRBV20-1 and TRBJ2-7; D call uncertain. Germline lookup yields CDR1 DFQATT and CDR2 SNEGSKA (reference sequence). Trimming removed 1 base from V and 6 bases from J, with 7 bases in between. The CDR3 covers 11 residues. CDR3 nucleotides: TGCAGTGCTAGAGGAAGTAGCGAGCAGTACTTC. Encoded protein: CSARGSSEQYF.

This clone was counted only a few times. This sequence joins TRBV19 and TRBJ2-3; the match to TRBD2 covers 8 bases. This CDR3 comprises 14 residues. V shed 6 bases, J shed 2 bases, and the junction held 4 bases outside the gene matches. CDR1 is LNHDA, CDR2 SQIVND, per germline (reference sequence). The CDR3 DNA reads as TGTGCCAGTAGGGTAGCGGGGTACACAGATACGCAGTATTTT. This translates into CASRVAGYTDTQYF.

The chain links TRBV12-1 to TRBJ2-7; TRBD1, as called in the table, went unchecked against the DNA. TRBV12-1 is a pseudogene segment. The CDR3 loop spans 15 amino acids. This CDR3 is CASSFFRVRSYEQYF. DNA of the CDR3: TGTGCCAGCAGCTTCTTCAGGGTTCGTTCCTACGAGCAGTACTTC.

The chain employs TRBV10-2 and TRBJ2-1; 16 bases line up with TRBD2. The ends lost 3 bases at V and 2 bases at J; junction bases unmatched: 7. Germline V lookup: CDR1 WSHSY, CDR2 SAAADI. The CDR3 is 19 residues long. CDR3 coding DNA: TGCGCCAGCAGTGAACCCGGGACTAGCGGGAGGGGGGCCTACAATGAGCAGTTCTTC. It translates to CASSEPGTSGRGAYNEQFF.

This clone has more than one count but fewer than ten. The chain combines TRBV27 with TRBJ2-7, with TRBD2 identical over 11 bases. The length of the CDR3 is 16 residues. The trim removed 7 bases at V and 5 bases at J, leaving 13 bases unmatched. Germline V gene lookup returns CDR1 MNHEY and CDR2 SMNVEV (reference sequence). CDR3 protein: CASKELAGEYRDEQYF. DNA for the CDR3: TGTGCCAGCAAGGAACTAGCGGGAGAGTATAGGGACGAGCAGTACTTC.

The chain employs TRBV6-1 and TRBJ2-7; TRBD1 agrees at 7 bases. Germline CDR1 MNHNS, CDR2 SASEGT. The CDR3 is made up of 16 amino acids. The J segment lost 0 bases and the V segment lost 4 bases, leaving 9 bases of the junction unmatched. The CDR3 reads CASSAQTGASSYEQYF. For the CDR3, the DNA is TGTGCCAGCAGTGCACAAACAGGGGCCAGCTCCTACGAGCAGTACTTC.

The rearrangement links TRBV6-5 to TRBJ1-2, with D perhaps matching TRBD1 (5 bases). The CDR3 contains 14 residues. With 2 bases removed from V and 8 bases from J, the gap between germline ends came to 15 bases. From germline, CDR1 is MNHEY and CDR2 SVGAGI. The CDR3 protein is CASSYESRVSGYTF. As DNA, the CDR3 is TGTGCCAGCAGTTACGAATCCAGGGTTTCCGGCTACACCTTC.

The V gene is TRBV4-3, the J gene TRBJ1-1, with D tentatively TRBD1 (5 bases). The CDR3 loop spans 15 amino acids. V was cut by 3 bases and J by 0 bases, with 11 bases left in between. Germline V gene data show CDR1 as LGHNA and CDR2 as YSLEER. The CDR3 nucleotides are TGCGCCAGCAGCCATCTCCGACAGATGAACACTGAAGCTTTCTTT. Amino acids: CASSHLRQMNTEAFF.

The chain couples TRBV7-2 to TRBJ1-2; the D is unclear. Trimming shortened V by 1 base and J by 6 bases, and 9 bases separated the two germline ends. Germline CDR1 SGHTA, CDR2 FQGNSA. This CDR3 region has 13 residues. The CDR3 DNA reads TGTGCCAGCAGCTTAGTCGGCGGGGATGGCTACACCTTC. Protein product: CASSLVGGDGYTF.

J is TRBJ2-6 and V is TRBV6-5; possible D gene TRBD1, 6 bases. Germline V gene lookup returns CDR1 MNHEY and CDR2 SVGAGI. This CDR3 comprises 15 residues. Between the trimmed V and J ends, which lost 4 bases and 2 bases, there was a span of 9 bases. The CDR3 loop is CASSSDRTGANVLTF. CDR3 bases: TGTGCCAGCAGTTCTGACAGGACTGGGGCCAACGTCCTGACTTTC.

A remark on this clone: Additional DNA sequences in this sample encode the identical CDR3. CDR3 bases: TGTGCCAGCAGCTCGGGATTGAACACTGAAGCTTTCTTT. Translation gives CASSSGLNTEAFF. V usage is TRBV7-3 and J usage is TRBJ1-1; D gene ambiguous. V lost 4 bases and J lost 0, with 6 bases in between. The CDR3 is 13 residues long. CDR1 and CDR2 (germline): SGHTA, FQGTGA.

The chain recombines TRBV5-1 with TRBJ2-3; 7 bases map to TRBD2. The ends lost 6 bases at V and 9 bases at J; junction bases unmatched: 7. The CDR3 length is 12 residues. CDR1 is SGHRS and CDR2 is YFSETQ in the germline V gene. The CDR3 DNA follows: TGCGCCAGCAACAGCGGGAAAGGCACGCAGTATTTT. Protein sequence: CASNSGKGTQYF.

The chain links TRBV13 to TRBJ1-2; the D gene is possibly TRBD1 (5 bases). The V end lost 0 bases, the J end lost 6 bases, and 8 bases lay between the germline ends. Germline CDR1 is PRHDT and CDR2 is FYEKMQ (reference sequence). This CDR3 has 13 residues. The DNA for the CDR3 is TGTGCCAGCAGCTTAGGCGGGGGGGATGGCTACACCTTC. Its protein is CASSLGGGDGYTF.

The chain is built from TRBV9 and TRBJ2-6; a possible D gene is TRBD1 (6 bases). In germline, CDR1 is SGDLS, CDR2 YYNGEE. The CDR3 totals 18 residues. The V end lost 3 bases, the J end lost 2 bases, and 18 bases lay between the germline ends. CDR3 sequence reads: CASSGETGPLTGANVLTF. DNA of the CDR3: TGTGCCAGCAGCGGCGAAACAGGGCCCCTAACTGGGGCCAACGTCCTGACTTTC.

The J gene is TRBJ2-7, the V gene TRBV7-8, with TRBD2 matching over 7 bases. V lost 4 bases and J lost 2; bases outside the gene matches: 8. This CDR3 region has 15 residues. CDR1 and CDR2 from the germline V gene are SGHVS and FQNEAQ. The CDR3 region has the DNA TGTGCCAGCAGCTCCCTTGTAGGGAGGGCCTACGAGCAGTACTTC. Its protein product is CASSSLVGRAYEQYF.

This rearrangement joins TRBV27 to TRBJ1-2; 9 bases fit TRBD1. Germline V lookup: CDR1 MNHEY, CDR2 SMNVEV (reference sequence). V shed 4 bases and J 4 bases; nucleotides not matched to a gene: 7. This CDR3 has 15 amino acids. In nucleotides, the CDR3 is TGTGCCAGCAGTTCGTCCGGGACAGGGTTCTATGGCTACACCTTC. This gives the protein CASSSSGTGFYGYTF.

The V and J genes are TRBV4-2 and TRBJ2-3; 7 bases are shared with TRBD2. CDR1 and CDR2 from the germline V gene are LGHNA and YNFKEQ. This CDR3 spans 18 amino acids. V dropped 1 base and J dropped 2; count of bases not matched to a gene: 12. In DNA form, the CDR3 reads TGTGCCAGCAGCCAAGCGTCCCCCCTAGCGGCGTACACAGATACGCAGTATTTT. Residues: CASSQASPLAAYTDTQYF.

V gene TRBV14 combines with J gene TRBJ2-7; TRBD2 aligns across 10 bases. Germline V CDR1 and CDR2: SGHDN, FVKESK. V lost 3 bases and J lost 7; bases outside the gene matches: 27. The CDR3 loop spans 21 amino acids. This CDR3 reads CASSHRSRVRTSGQWLREQYF. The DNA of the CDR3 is TGTGCCAGCAGCCACCGATCCCGTGTGAGGACTAGCGGCCAATGGCTGCGGGAGCAGTACTTC.

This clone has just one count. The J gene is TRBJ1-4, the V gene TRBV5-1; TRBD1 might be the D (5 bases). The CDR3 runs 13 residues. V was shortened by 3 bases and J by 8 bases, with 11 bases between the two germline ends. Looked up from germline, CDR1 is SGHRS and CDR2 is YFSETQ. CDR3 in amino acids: CASSSRQQEKLFF. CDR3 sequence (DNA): TGCGCCAGCAGCTCTCGACAGCAGGAAAAACTGTTTTTT.

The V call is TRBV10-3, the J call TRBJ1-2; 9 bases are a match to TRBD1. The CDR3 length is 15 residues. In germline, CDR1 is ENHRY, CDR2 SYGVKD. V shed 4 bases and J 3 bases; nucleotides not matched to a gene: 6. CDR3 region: CAISARDREDYGYTF. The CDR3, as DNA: TGTGCCATCAGTGCCCGGGACAGGGAGGACTATGGCTACACCTTC.